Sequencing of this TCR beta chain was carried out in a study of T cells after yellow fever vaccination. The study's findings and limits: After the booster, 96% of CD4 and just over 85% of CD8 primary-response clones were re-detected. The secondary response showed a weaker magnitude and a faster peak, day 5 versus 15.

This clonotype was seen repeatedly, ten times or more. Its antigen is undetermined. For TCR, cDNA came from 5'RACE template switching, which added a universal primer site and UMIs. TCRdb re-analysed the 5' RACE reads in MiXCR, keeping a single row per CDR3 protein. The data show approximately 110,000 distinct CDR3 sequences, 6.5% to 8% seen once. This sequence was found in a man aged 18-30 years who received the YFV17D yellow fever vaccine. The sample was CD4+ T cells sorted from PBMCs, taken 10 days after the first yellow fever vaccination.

This CDR3 is CASSPGTGAPYEQYF. For the CDR3, the DNA is TGTGCCAGCAGCCCAGGGACAGGGGCGCCGTACGAGCAGTACTTC. This chain joins TRBV3-1 and TRBJ2-7; 10 bases fit TRBD1. Germline CDR1 LGHDT, CDR2 YNNKEL (reference sequence). V shed 4 bases and J 4 bases; nucleotides not matched to a gene: 7. The CDR3 is made up of 15 amino acids.